A single sample gave rise to the 27 T cell receptor beta chains below, sequenced in a study of blood T cell repertoires in COVID-19. Only in-frame clones appear in the TCRdb table, and some are missing; sequencing was by immunoSEQ multiplex PCR. The data hold 70,000 to 95,000 clones, with about 92% observed a single time. Sequenced input: peripheral blood. The receptors stem from a woman aged 60-75 years with active COVID-19.

The chain has TRBV28 and TRBJ1-4; 7 bases are a match to TRBD1. This CDR3 contains 16 residues. CDR1 MDHEN and CDR2 SYDVKM come from the germline V gene. V lost 5 bases, J lost 0 bases, and 6 bases stayed unmatched. The CDR3 nucleotides are TGTGCCAGCAGTACCAGACAGGGCTCAACTAATGAAAAACTGTTTTTT. Translated: CASSTRQGSTNEKLFF.

The sample holds one count of this clone. The chain employs TRBV5-1 and TRBJ2-4; D is undetermined. Per the germline V gene, CDR1 is SGHRS and CDR2 is YFSETQ. Deletions cut 4 bases from V and 7 bases from J, with 12 bases between. The CDR3 runs 13 residues. The CDR3 spells CASSNPPGNIQYF. The CDR3 bases are TGCGCCAGCAGCAATCCCCCCGGGAACATTCAGTACTTC.

The V call is TRBV24-1, the J call TRBJ2-5; D might be TRBD1 (8 bases). Germline lookup yields CDR1 KGHDR and CDR2 SFDVKD. The CDR3 has 16 residues. V lost 5 bases and J 4 bases, leaving 19 bases between the germline ends. Here the CDR3 DNA reads TGTGCCACCAGTGGGTCAGGGGGCGCGGGGGCAGAGACCCAGTACTTC. Translation: CATSGSGGAGAETQYF.

The chain links TRBV2 to TRBJ1-4, with TRBD1 identical over 7 bases. This CDR3 region has 16 residues. In germline, CDR1 is SNHLY, CDR2 FYNNEI. Losses at the gene ends were 6 bases for V and 3 bases for J; bases not matched to a gene: 10. In DNA, the CDR3 is TGTGCCAGCAGCCCAGGGACAGCCCCTTCTAATGAAAAACTGTTTTTT. Residues: CASSPGTAPSNEKLFF.

The genes are TRBV5-4 and TRBJ2-7, with 8 nucleotides matching TRBD1. The ends lost 0 bases at V and 3 bases at J; junction bases unmatched: 2. The CDR3 loop spans 14 amino acids. CDR1 and CDR2 (germline): SGHNT, YYREEE (reference sequence). CDR3: CASSLGQGYYEQYF. DNA for the CDR3: TGTGCCAGCAGCTTGGGACAGGGGTACTACGAGCAGTACTTC.

The sample holds one count of this clone. The gene calls are TRBV4-2 and TRBJ2-7; TRBD2 matches at 12 bases. V lost 3 bases to trimming and J lost 1 base; unmatched junction nucleotides: 4. Germline CDR1 and CDR2: LGHNA and YNFKEQ. This CDR3 is built from 16 residues. The CDR3 spells CASSQLGLAGSYEQYF. The CDR3 bases are TGTGCCAGCAGCCAGTTAGGACTAGCGGGGTCCTACGAGCAGTACTTC.

V is TRBV28 and J is TRBJ1-2; the match to TRBD1 covers 7 bases. CDR1 is MDHEN and CDR2 is SYDVKM in the germline V gene. The CDR3 loop spans 13 amino acids. J lost 13 bases, V lost 6 bases, and 14 bases had no gene match. The CDR3 region is CASSPPRGLPSTF. In DNA form, the CDR3 reads TGTGCCAGCAGCCCCCCGAGGGGGCTCCCCTCCACCTTC.

The CDR3 sequence is CATGERGATDTQYF. The CDR3 nucleotides are TGTGCCACCGGGGAGCGGGGGGCCACAGATACGCAGTATTTT. The chain employs TRBV19 and TRBJ2-3; 9 bases match TRBD2. V was pared by 10 bases and J by 2 bases, with 7 bases of the junction left unmatched. The CDR3 is 14 amino acids. Germline CDR1 is LNHDA and CDR2 is SQIVND (reference sequence).

The count of this clone is one. The J gene is TRBJ1-1, the V gene TRBV27; D is unresolved. Trimming pared 0 bases from V and 4 bases from J, leaving 9 bases between. This CDR3 has 14 amino acids. Per the germline V gene, CDR1 is MNHEY and CDR2 is SMNVEV (reference sequence). The CDR3 here is CASSLSRHLTEAFF. CDR3 sequence (DNA): TGTGCCAGCAGTTTATCAAGACACCTCACTGAAGCTTTCTTT.

The chain employs TRBV28 and TRBJ1-2; 7 bases align to TRBD1. V was pared by 2 bases and J by 6 bases, with 3 bases of the junction left unmatched. The CDR3 is made up of 13 amino acids. The V gene's germline CDR1 is MDHEN and CDR2 SYDVKM. The CDR3 is CASSLNRGNGYTF. The CDR3 DNA is TGTGCCAGCAGTTTAAACAGGGGAAATGGCTACACCTTC.

The chain couples TRBV7-2 to TRBJ1-3, with 9 positions matching TRBD1. The V gene end was trimmed by 1 base and the J gene end by 5 bases; junction bases not matched to a gene: 3. This CDR3 is 15 amino acids long. Germline V lookup: CDR1 SGHTA, CDR2 FQGNSA. In nucleotides, the CDR3 is TGTGCCAGCAGCTTAGAGACAGGGGGGAGAAACACCATATATTTT. This encodes CASSLETGGRNTIYF. Drawing the rest from reference TRBV7-2 and TRBJ1-3, the complete variable domain is GAGVSQSPSNKVTEKGKDVELRCDPISGHTALYWYRQSLGQGLEFLIYFQGNSAPDKSGLPSDRFSAERTGGSVSTLTIQRTQQEDSAVYLCASSLETGGRNTIYFGEGSWLTVV.

The chain employs TRBV27 and TRBJ2-3; TRBD2 matches 12 bases. Trimming at V came to 4 bases and at J to 0 bases, leaving 2 bases not matched to a gene. CDR1 is MNHEY, CDR2 SMNVEV, per germline (reference sequence). This CDR3 is 16 amino acids long. The CDR3 coding sequence is TGTGCCAGCAGTTGGGGACTAGCGGGCAGCACAGATACGCAGTATTTT. Encoded protein: CASSWGLAGSTDTQYF.

The chain joins TRBV4-1 to TRBJ2-3; 8 bases align to TRBD2. The junction had 15 bases not matched to a gene; V was cut back by 0 bases and J by 10 bases. The germline CDR1 and CDR2 sequences are MGHRA and YSYEKL. This CDR3 has 17 amino acids. In DNA, the CDR3 is TGCGCCAGCAGCCAAGAGTACAGGCATTCAAGCGGGGGCGCGCAGTATTTT. This encodes CASSQEYRHSSGGAQYF.

This clone is a singleton in its sample. This chain uses TRBV28 with TRBJ2-1; 7 bases agree with TRBD1. The CDR3 has 14 residues. Germline lookup yields CDR1 MDHEN and CDR2 SYDVKM. J was trimmed by 7 bases and V by 6 bases; bases with no gene match: 9. CDR3 in DNA: TGTGCCAGCAGACAAGGACAGGTGGGAAATGAGCAGTTCTTC. Its protein product is CASRQGQVGNEQFF.

CDR3 DNA sequence: TGTGCCAGCAGAACAGACACCGGGGAGCTGTTTTTT. Residues: CASRTDTGELFF. The rearrangement uses TRBV4-2 and TRBJ2-2; D gene ambiguous. V was trimmed by 6 bases and J by 3 bases, leaving 5 bases between them. CDR1 and CDR2 (germline): LGHNA, YNFKEQ. The CDR3 has 12 amino acids.

The chain recombines TRBV28 with TRBJ1-5; D is ambiguous. The CDR3 is 15 amino acids. Looked up from germline, CDR1 is MDHEN and CDR2 is SYDVKM. V lost 3 bases to trimming and J lost 6 bases, with 15 bases between them. CDR3 DNA: TGTGCCAGCAGTTTTCGACGGGTCCCCAGTCAGCCCCAGCATTTT. Translation: CASSFRRVPSQPQHF.

CDR3 DNA sequence: TGTGCCAGCAGGATCCCGGGACAGGGTGATGGCTACACCTTC. Translating it yields CASRIPGQGDGYTF. The chain joins TRBV6-5 to TRBJ1-2; 9 positions match TRBD1. V gave up 6 bases and J gave up 6 bases; unmatched junction bases: 8. CDR3 length: 14 residues. Germline lookup yields CDR1 MNHEY and CDR2 SVGAGI.

The chain carries TRBV12-3 or TRBV12-4 and TRBJ2-3; D remains ambiguous. The germline V and J ends were trimmed by 6 bases and 6 bases, with 7 bases remaining between them. This CDR3 spans 11 amino acids. CDR3 sequence: CASRTADTQYF. CDR3 nucleotides: TGTGCCAGCAGAACAGCCGATACGCAGTATTTT.

The chain uses TRBV5-5 and TRBJ2-7, with TRBD2 matching over 9 bases. CDR3 length equals 18 residues. CDR1 and CDR2 (germline): SGHKS, YYEKEE (reference sequence). Germline trimming cut 0 bases from V and 0 bases from J; bases unmatched to any gene: 10. CDR3 loop: CASSLELAGFQNSYEQYF. Written as DNA, the CDR3 is TGTGCCAGCAGCTTGGAACTAGCGGGCTTTCAGAACTCCTACGAGCAGTACTTC.

The rearrangement links TRBV19 to TRBJ2-7, with 13 bases identical to TRBD2. Germline CDR1 is LNHDA and CDR2 is SQIVND (reference sequence). This CDR3 is built from 15 residues. The trim removed 4 bases at V and 3 bases at J, leaving 3 bases unmatched. Here the CDR3 reads CASSTRTSGSYEQYF. CDR3 bases: TGTGCCAGTAGTACCCGGACTAGCGGGAGCTACGAGCAGTACTTC.

The chain recombines TRBV29-1 with TRBJ2-5; 10 nucleotides agree with TRBD2. With 6 bases clipped from V and 5 bases from J, the junction kept 9 bases outside the gene matches. The CDR3 covers 14 residues. Germline-derived CDR1 and CDR2 are SQVTM and ANQGSEA. The CDR3 DNA sequence: TGCAGCGTAAGCGGGGGGGCCTCATCGGAGACCCAGTACTTC. The encoded protein is CSVSGGASSETQYF.

The chain combines TRBV15 with TRBJ1-1; 11 bases line up with TRBD1. The CDR3 spans 14 residues. Trimming took 3 bases from V and 5 from J; bases not matched to a gene: 2. Germline CDR1 LNHNV, CDR2 YYDKDF (reference sequence). The CDR3, as DNA: TGTGCCACCAGCAGGGACAGGGGGCCTACTGAAGCTTTCTTT. Its protein is CATSRDRGPTEAFF.

V and J are TRBV18 and TRBJ1-2; D is possibly TRBD1 (6 bases). The CDR3 spans 14 residues. Looked up from germline, CDR1 is KGHSH and CDR2 is LQKENI. V lost 3 bases and J lost 5, with 13 bases in between. CDR3 DNA sequence: TGTGCCAGCTCACCCGGGGGGGCGGAGTATGGCTACACCTTC. Protein: CASSPGGAEYGYTF.

The chain links TRBV19 to TRBJ2-2; TRBD2 matches 9 bases. The CDR3 has 17 residues. With V trimmed by 3 bases and J by 1 base, 6 bases remained unmatched. From germline, CDR1 is LNHDA and CDR2 SQIVND (reference sequence). For the CDR3, the DNA is TGTGCCAGTAGTATTTTATCACTAGCGGGGAACACCGGGGAGCTGTTTTTT. This sequence encodes CASSILSLAGNTGELFF.

The CDR3 spells CASSSWTGVNTGELFF. The CDR3 coding sequence is TGTGCCAGCAGCTCCTGGACAGGTGTAAACACCGGGGAGCTGTTTTTT. This rearrangement joins TRBV5-4 to TRBJ2-2; TRBD1 matches at 7 bases. This CDR3 is 16 amino acids long. Looked up from germline, CDR1 is SGHNT and CDR2 is YYREEE (reference sequence). V lost 3 bases, J lost 2 bases, and 7 bases stayed unmatched.

CDR3 amino acids: CASSPFALRDRASYEQYF. The CDR3 DNA follows: TGTGCCAGCAGTCCATTCGCGTTACGGGACAGGGCCTCCTACGAGCAGTACTTC. The V and J genes are TRBV28 and TRBJ2-7, with 9 bases that match TRBD1. The CDR3 consists of 18 residues. V trimming: 5 bases; J trimming: 0 bases; junction bases outside the gene matches: 14. Per the germline V gene, CDR1 is MDHEN and CDR2 is SYDVKM.

The chain couples TRBV27 to TRBJ2-7; TRBD2 aligns across 7 bases. J gave up 7 bases and V 0 bases, and 12 bases lay outside the gene matches. The CDR3 length is 16 residues. Germline values: CDR1 MNHEY, CDR2 SMNVEV (reference sequence). The CDR3 here is CASSLSGGAVPREQYF. DNA for the CDR3: TGTGCCAGCAGTTTATCGGGAGGGGCGGTCCCTAGGGAGCAGTACTTC.